Listed here is a single TCR beta chain. Its matching antigen is unknown. This sample is part of a study of T cells after yellow fever vaccination. Overall study context: Preparing low-cell-number fractions relied on SMART-Seq v4 Ultra Low Input.

Template switching with 5'RACE generated the TCR cDNA and added a universal primer site and UMIs. From the 5' RACE reads, TCRdb called clonotypes with MiXCR, one entry per CDR3 protein. This repertoire shows 150,000 to 200,000 distinct CDR3 sequences, 6.2% found once; its top ten account for under 3%. Study-level points and caveats: Researchers report a weaker secondary response that nonetheless peaked faster, day 5 versus 15. The CD4 compartment and the CD8 compartment contained a small share of clonotypes in common.

The junction had 13 bases not matched to a gene; V was cut back by 4 bases and J by 1 base. CDR3 length equals 17 residues. Germline lookup yields CDR1 SGHRS and CDR2 YFSETQ. The chain has TRBV5-1 and TRBJ2-5; 7 positions match TRBD2. The sequence came from a man between 18 and 29 years old who received the YFV17D yellow fever vaccine. The material sequenced was CD4+ T cells sorted from PBMCs, taken on the day of the first yellow fever vaccination. The CDR3 DNA reads TGCGCCAGCAGCATAAGACCGGGGGGTACGATCCAAGAGACCCAGTACTTC. Its translation: CASSIRPGGTIQETQYF.